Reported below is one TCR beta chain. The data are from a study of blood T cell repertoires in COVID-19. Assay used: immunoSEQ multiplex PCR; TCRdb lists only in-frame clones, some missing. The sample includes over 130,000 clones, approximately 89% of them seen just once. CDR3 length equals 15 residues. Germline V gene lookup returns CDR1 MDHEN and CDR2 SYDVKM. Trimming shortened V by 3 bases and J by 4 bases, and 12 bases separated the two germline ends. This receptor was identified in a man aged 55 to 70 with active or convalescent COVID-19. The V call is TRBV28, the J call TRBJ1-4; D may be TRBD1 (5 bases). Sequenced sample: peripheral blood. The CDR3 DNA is TGTGCCAGCAGTTTGCCGACAGCCTTTAATGAAAAACTGTTTTTT. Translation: CASSLPTAFNEKLFF.